This TCR beta chain was captured in a study of blood T cell repertoires in COVID-19. The CDR3 consists of 12 residues. Trimming pared 4 bases from V and 10 bases from J, leaving 16 bases between. The germline V gene encodes CDR1 GTSNPN and CDR2 SVGIG (reference sequence). Assay used: immunoSEQ multiplex PCR; TCRdb lists only in-frame clones, some missing. The sample carries over 200,000 clones, 70% to 90% recorded once. This clone was counted a single time. Sequenced input: PBMCs or T cells enriched from blood (not recorded which). The chain is built from TRBV30 and TRBJ1-1; D remains ambiguous. This sequence originates from a man younger than 40 who had recovered from COVID-19. The CDR3 DNA reads TGTGCCTGGATCAAGCGGCAGGAGCGAGCTTTCTTT. Its translation: CAWIKRQERAFF.